This T cell receptor beta chain was sequenced in a study of T-cell reconstitution after alpha-beta-depleted transplantation in children. The study's findings and limits: There were some patients whose high TCRbeta diversity at day 60 came from surviving recipient T cells and thymic progenitors. T-cell counts and diversity at one year post-transplant came mainly from newly produced T cells. Expanded graft clones, several hundred of them, were reportedly the source of alpha-beta T cells about two months after transplant.

Unique molecular identifiers were incorporated into the prepared TCRbeta library. Each CDR3 protein gets one entry after TCRdb re-called the PCR reads with MiXCR. The table lists about 120,000 distinct CDR3 sequences, 20% to 25% of them singletons, with about 10% in the top ten. This clonotype was observed many times. Its antigen remains unknown. Specimen: PBMCs, mostly from graft donor cells, collected 180 days after TCRalphabeta/CD19-depleted stem cell transplant. The TCR was taken from a male patient aged 2-9 years who had a stem cell transplant for chronic granulomatous disease, so the T cells may come from the graft donor.

The CDR3 sequence: CSSGSTDTQYF. CDR3 nucleotides: TGCAGTAGCGGGAGCACAGATACGCAGTATTTT. This sequence joins TRBV20-1 and TRBJ2-3; a weak D match, TRBD2 (6 bases). The length of the CDR3 is 11 residues. V lost 8 bases to trimming and J lost 0 bases, with 6 bases between them. Germline loops: CDR1 DFQATT, CDR2 SNEGSKA (reference sequence).